This T cell receptor (beta chain) was sequenced during a study of T cell responses to AZD1222 COVID-19 vaccine. Germline lookup yields CDR1 MNHEY and CDR2 SVGAGI. J gave up 7 bases and V 6 bases, and 5 bases lay outside the gene matches. The CDR3 contains 14 residues. Profiling relied on immunoSEQ multiplex PCR, and the TCRdb table lists in-frame clones only, not all of them. The sample yields about 140,000 clones, 85% to 90% seen once. The material sequenced was peripheral blood, taken on day 0 of AZD1222 vaccination. V gene TRBV6-5 combines with J gene TRBJ1-6; TRBD1 matches at 8 bases. This sequence was found in an adult in good health. CDR3 DNA: TGTGCCAGCAGAGACGGGACAGGCAATTCACCCCTCCACTTT. Its translation is CASRDGTGNSPLHF.